Many counts were recorded for the clone carrying this T cell receptor (beta chain). V shed 2 bases and J shed 0 bases, with 5 bases lying between them. The CDR3 runs 13 residues. Germline V gene sequence: CDR1 SNHLY, CDR2 FYNNEI. Donors comprised only Caucasian adults living in Nashville, Tennessee. CD45RA-negative memory and CD45RA+ naive subsets were split from the CD4+ cells. The data originate from a study of shared clonotypes between healthy human individuals. Profiled with immunoSEQ multiplex PCR; TCRdb holds only in-frame clones, not every one. The table records some 240,000 clones, 65% to 70% of them present only once.

The rearrangement joins TRBV2 to TRBJ2-7; the D is unclear. The receptor comes from a man between 25 and 39 years old in good health. Sample: memory CD4+ T cells sorted from blood. Subset reported: CD45RA-negative fraction. The CDR3 bases are TGTGCCAGCAGTGAACGGGTCTCCTACGAGCAGTACTTC. Its protein is CASSERVSYEQYF. Variable domain in full (rest from reference TRBV2 and TRBJ2-7): EPEVTQTPSHQVTQMGQEVILRCVPISNHLYFYWYRQILGQKVEFLVSFYNNEISEKSEIFDDQFSVERPDGSNFTLKIRSTKLEDSAMYFCASSERVSYEQYFGPGTRLTVT.